What follows is one T cell receptor (beta chain) and its context. This entry belongs to a study of CD8 T cells in Susac syndrome. On the study more broadly: Blood was drawn from Susac syndrome patients while they were therapy-naive, on corticosteroids, or on intravenous immunoglobulin alone.

The RNA, roughly 0.45 to 1 ug, was put through reverse transcription using random hexamers. TCRdb processed the immunoSEQ multiplex PCR reads anew with MiXCR; each CDR3 protein has one entry. The data hold about 210,000 distinct CDR3 sequences, with approximately 94% observed a single time. Sequencing of TCR beta drew on CD8+ and CD4+ T cells from blood. The TEMRA cells underwent FACS enrichment, while the CD8+ and CD4+ T cells underwent negative isolation. V lost 3 bases to trimming and J lost 4 bases, with 15 bases between them. The CDR3 length is 14 residues. The germline gives CDR1 DFQATT, CDR2 SNEGSKA (reference sequence).

The sequence was collected from a human donor with Susac syndrome. This chain joins TRBV20-1 and TRBJ1-2; TRBD1 is a possible D gene (5 bases). Sample: CD4+ T cells from PBMCs. The CDR3: CSASEGPIGYGYTF. DNA for the CDR3: TGCAGTGCTAGCGAGGGGCCCATTGGCTATGGCTACACCTTC.